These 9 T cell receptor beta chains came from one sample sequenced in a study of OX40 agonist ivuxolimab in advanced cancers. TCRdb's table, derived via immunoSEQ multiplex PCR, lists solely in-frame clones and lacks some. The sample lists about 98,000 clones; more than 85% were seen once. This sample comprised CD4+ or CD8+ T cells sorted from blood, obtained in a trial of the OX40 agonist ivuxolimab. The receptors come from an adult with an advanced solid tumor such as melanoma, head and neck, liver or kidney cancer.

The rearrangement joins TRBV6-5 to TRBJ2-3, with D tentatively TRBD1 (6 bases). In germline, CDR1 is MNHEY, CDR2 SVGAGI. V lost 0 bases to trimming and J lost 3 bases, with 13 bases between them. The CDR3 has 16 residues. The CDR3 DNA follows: TGTGCCAGCAGTTACTCAGGGGGTCGGAGGACAGATACGCAGTATTTT. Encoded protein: CASSYSGGRRTDTQYF.

CDR3 nucleotide sequence: TGTGCCAGCAGTTATCAGGTTTCACACACAGATACGCAGTATTTT. Its translation: CASSYQVSHTDTQYF. The chain couples TRBV6-5 to TRBJ2-3; D call uncertain. The germline gives CDR1 MNHEY, CDR2 SVGAGI. This CDR3 is 15 amino acids long. Trimming left V 3 bases short and J 2 bases short, with 12 bases between.

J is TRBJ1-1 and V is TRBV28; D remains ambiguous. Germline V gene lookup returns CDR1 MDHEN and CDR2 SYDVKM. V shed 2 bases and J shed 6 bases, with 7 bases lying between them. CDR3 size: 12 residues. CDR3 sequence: CASSLGTAEAFF. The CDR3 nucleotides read TGTGCCAGCAGTTTAGGTACCGCTGAAGCTTTCTTT.

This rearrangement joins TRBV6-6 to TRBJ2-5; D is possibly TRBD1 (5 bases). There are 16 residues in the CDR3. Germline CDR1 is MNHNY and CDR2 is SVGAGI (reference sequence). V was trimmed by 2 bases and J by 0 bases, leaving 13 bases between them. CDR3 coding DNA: TGTGCCAGCAGTTACCTGGGTTCGACAGACCAAGAGACCCAGTACTTC. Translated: CASSYLGSTDQETQYF.

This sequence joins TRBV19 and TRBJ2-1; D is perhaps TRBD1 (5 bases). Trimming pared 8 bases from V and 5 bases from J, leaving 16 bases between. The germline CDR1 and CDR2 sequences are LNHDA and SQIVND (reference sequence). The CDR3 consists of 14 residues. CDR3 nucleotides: TGTGCCAGTCGTCCCAGGGCCAATAACAATGAGCAGTTCTTC. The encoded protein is CASRPRANNNEQFF.

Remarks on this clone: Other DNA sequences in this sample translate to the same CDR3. Written as DNA, the CDR3 is TGTGCCAGCAGCTCACTAGCGGGGGGTTACAATGAGCAGTTCTTC. Translating it yields CASSSLAGGYNEQFF. The chain joins TRBV7-3 to TRBJ2-1; 12 positions match TRBD2. The V gene's germline CDR1 is SGHTA and CDR2 FQGTGA. This CDR3 spans 15 amino acids. The V segment lost 4 bases and the J segment 4 bases; nucleotides outside the gene matches: 2.

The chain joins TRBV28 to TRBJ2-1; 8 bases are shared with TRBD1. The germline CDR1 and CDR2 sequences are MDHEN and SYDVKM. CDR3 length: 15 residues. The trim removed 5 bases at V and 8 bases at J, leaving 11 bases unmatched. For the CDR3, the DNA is TGTGCCAGCAGTCGTCCCAGGACAGGGATGTATGAGCAGTTCTTC. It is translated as CASSRPRTGMYEQFF.

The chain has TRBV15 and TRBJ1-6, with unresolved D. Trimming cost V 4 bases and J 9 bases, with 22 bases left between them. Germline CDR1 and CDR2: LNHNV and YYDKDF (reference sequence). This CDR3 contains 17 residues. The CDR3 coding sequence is TGTGCCACCAGCACAGAAGCGCGGCGTGTCCGTGGTTCACCCCTCCACTTT. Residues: CATSTEARRVRGSPLHF.

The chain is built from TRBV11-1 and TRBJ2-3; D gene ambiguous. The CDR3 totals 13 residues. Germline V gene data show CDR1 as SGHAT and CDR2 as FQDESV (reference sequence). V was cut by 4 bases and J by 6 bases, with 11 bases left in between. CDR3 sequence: CASSYPAGDTQYF. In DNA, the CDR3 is TGTGCCAGCAGCTACCCCGCAGGTGATACGCAGTATTTT.